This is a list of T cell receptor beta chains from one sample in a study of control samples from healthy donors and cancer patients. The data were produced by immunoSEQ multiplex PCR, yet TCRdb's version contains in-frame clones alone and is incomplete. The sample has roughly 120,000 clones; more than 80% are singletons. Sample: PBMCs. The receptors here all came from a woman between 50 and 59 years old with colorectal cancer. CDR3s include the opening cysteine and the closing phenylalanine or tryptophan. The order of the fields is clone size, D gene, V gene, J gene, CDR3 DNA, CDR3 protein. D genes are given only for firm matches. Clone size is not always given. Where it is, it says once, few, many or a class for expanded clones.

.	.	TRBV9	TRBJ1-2	TGTGCCAGCAGCGTAGCGGTAGGGCGCAACTATGGCTACACCTTC	CASSVAVGRNYGYTF
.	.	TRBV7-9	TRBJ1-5	TGTGCCAGCAGCTCAACAGAAGCCGGACAAATTCATCAGCCCCAGCATTTT	CASSSTEAGQIHQPQHF
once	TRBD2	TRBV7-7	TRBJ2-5	TGTGCCAGCAGCTTACAGCTAGCGGGAGCGTCAGAGACCCAGTACTTC	CASSLQLAGASETQYF
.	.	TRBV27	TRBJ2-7	TGTGCCAGCAGTAAACAGGGAGTTGACTACGAGCAGTACTTC	CASSKQGVDYEQYF
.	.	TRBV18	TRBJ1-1	TGTGCCAGCTCAACGGACGGGAACACTGAAGCTTTCTTT	CASSTDGNTEAFF
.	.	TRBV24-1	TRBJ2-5	TGTGCCACCAGTGACCGAACAGGAACGCTCGGAGAGACCCAGTACTTC	CATSDRTGTLGETQYF
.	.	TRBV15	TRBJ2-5	TGTGCCACCAGCAGAGGGGACCGAGGGGTTCAAGAGACCCAGTACTTC	CATSRGDRGVQETQYF
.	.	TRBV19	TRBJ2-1	TGTGCCAGTACCAAATCGGTCCAGCGGACCCCTTACAATGAGCAGTTCTTC	CASTKSVQRTPYNEQFF
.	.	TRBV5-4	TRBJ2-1	TGTGCCAGCAGCTCAGACCGGGACACGCTCAATGAGCAGTTCTTC	CASSSDRDTLNEQFF
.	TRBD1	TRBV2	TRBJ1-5	TGTGCCAGCAGTGTCGGCCCCGGACAGGTCAATCAGCCCCAGCATTTT	CASSVGPGQVNQPQHF
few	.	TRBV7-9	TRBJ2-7	TGTGCCAGCAGCTTAGCGCAGGGGTCCCACTACGAGCAGTACTTC	CASSLAQGSHYEQYF
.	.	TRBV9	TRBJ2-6	TGTGCCAGCAGCGTAGTGGCGGACCCCGGGGCCAACGTCCTGACTTTC	CASSVVADPGANVLTF
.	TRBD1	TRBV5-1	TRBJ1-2	TGCGCCAGCAGCTTGGAGTGGTTGGGGGACAGGGGCCATCCTATGTCCTTC	CASSLEWLGDRGHPMSF
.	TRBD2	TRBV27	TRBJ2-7	TGTGCCAGCAGTTTATTTTATAAGTCAGGGCGGGAGTCCTACGAGCAGTACTTC	CASSLFYKSGRESYEQYF
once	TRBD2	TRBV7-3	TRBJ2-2	TGTGCCAGCAGCTGGGGACTAGCGGGGGACGGGGAGCTGTTTTTT	CASSWGLAGDGELFF
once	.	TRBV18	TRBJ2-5	TGTGCCAGCTCACCCGGGCCCAACCAAGAGACCCAGTACTTC	CASSPGPNQETQYF
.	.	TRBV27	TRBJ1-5	TGTGCCAGCAGTTTGGATAGGTCCAATCAGCCCCAGCATTTT	CASSLDRSNQPQHF
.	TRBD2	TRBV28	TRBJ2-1	TGTGCCACCAGTCCCAGTAGCGGCGGGAGGTACAATGAGCAGTTCTTC	CATSPSSGGRYNEQFF
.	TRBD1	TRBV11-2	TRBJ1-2	TGTGCCAGCACCTTAGGGACAGGTTATGGCTACACCTTC	CASTLGTGYGYTF
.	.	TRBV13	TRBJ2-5	TGTGCCAGCGCTTATCTCCAAGAGACCCAGTACTTC	CASAYLQETQYF
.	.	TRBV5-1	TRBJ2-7	TGCGCCAGCAGCTTGGCCAGCTCCTACGAGCAGTACTTC	CASSLASSYEQYF
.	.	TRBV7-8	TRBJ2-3	TGTGCCAGCAGCTTAGAGGTTCCGGAAAATAGCAATCAGCCCCAGTATTTT	CASSLEVPENSNQPQYF
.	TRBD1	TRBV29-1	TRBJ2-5	TGCAGCGTTGGGACAGGGATAGAGACCCAGTACTTC	CSVGTGIETQYF
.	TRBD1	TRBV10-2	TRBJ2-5	TGCGCCAGCAGGAACAGGGGAGAGACCCAGTACTTC	CASRNRGETQYF
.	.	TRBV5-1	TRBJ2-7	TGCGCCAGCAGCTTTACTAACACAGCCGAGCAGTACTTC	CASSFTNTAEQYF